This record covers a single TCR beta chain. The antigen remains undetermined. The V gene end was trimmed by 4 bases and the J gene end by 4 bases; junction bases not matched to a gene: 3. This CDR3 is 13 amino acids long. Per the germline V gene, CDR1 is SQVTM and CDR2 is ANQGSEA. TCRdb's copy holds only in-frame clones and misses some; the assay was immunoSEQ multiplex PCR. The sample comprises tens of thousands of clones, 80% to 90% of which are singletons, and 4% to 5% rests with the top ten. The data stem from a study of OX40 agonist ivuxolimab in advanced cancers. About the research overall: From about 23 to 85 years was the age range, with a mean of 60 years, and roughly 83% were male.

The study, taken as a whole, reports: At 0.1 to 3.0 mg/kg and by week 6, clonal expansion occurred in CD4+ and CD8+ blood T cells. The investigators did not determine what antigen specificity the expanded peripheral T cells had.

The rearrangement links TRBV29-1 to TRBJ1-4, with 7 bases identical to TRBD1. The TCR originated in an adult with an advanced solid tumor such as melanoma, head and neck, liver or kidney cancer. This specimen consisted of CD4+ or CD8+ T cells sorted from blood, obtained in a trial of the OX40 agonist ivuxolimab. CDR3 in amino acids: CSVAGQINEKLFF. The CDR3 nucleotides are TGCAGCGTTGCGGGACAGATTAATGAAAAACTGTTTTTT.